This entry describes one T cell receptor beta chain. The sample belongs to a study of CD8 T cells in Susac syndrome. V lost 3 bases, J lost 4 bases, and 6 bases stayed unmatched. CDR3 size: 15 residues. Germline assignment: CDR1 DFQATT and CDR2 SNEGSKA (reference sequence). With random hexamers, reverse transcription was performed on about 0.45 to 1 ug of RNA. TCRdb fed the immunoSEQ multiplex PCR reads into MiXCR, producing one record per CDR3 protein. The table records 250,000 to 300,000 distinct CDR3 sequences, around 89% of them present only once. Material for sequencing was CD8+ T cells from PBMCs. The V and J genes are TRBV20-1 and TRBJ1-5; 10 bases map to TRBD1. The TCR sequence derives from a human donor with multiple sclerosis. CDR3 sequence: CSASYRDRGNQPQHF. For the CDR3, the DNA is TGCAGTGCTAGCTATAGGGACAGGGGAAATCAGCCCCAGCATTTT.